Below, one T cell receptor (beta chain) is given with its context. These data are taken from a study of blood T cell repertoires in COVID-19. Those who participated ranged in age from roughly 18 to 89 years and resided in about two dozen US areas. Source study methods: Estimates of nucleated cell counts were drawn from the amplification of reference gene primers. Some clones are missing from TCRdb's copy, which holds only in-frame ones; the method was immunoSEQ multiplex PCR. The V and J calls and clone size are taken from that table; D and trimming were inferred from the DNA. The data show 150,000 or so clones, approximately 80% seen once. The V end lost 3 bases, the J end lost 2 bases, and 12 bases lay between the germline ends. The CDR3 length is 16 residues. Germline V gene sequence: CDR1 SGDLS, CDR2 YYNGEE.

The receptor was derived from a man between 65 and 85 years old who had been exposed to COVID-19. Sequencing input: PBMCs or T cells enriched from blood (not recorded which). The chain has TRBV9 and TRBJ2-6; D might be TRBD2 (5 bases). CDR3 residues: CASSAGVGAGANVLTF. The DNA for the CDR3 is TGTGCCAGCAGCGCCGGTGTCGGGGCTGGGGCCAACGTCCTGACTTTC.